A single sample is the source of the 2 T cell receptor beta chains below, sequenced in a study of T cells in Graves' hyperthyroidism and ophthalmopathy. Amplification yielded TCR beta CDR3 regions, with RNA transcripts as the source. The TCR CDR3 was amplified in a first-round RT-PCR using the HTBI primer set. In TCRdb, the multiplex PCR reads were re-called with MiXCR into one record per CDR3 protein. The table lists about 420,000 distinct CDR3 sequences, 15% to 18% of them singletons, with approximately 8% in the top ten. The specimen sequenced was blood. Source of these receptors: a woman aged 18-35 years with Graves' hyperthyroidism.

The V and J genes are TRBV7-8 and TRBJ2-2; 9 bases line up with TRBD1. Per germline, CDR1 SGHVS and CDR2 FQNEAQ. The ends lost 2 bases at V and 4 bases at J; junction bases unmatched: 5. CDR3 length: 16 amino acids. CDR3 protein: CASSLRGTGSTGELFF. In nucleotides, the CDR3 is TGTGCCAGCAGCTTAAGGGGGACAGGGAGCACCGGGGAGCTGTTTTTT.

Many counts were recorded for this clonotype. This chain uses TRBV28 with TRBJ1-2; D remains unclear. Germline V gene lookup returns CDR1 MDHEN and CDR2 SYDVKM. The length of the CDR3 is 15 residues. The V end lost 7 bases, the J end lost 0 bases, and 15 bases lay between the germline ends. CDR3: CASIPLGVPNYGYTF. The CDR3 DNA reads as TGTGCCAGCATCCCACTCGGGGTTCCTAACTATGGCTACACCTTC.